The sequence of this T cell receptor beta chain was determined in a study of blood T cell repertoires in COVID-19. Whole-study context: The United States, Italy and Spain provided the acute and convalescent COVID-19 samples.

Authors' analysis steps: Estimates of nucleated cell counts were drawn from the amplification of reference gene primers. Produced via immunoSEQ multiplex PCR; TCRdb's table is partial and in-frame only. V and J calls and clone size come straight from that table; D and trimming were deduced from the DNA. The sample holds 35,000 to 45,000 clones, roughly 90% seen once. This CDR3 contains 16 residues. The J segment lost 5 bases and the V segment lost 2 bases, leaving 8 bases of the junction unmatched. Germline assignment: CDR1 SEHNR and CDR2 FQNEAQ (reference sequence). The specimen sequenced was peripheral blood. J is TRBJ2-3 and V is TRBV7-9; 9 nucleotides match TRBD2. The TCR comes from a human donor in a cohort sampled during active COVID-19. The CDR3 nucleotides read TGTGCCAGCAGCTTACGGATAGCGGGGGAAGGAGATACGCAGTATTTT. Its translation: CASSLRIAGEGDTQYF.